These 2 T cell receptor beta chains were sequenced from one sample in a study of molecular identifiers for immune sequencing clone quantification. TCRdb fed the PCR reads into MiXCR, producing one record per CDR3 protein. The profile shows more than 450,000 distinct CDR3 sequences, 25% of them singletons. Sequenced sample: naive CD8+ T cells from blood, with Jurkat cell RNA spiked in. Subset given: FACS-sorted CD8+CD4-CCR7+CD45RA+ naive T cells. Receptors were obtained from a human donor in good health. Some libraries in this study had Jurkat cell RNA spiked in.

With regard to this clonotype: A single base separates this from a much larger clone, so it may be a read error. CDR3 amino acids: CSVSQSGGLFF. The CDR3 coding sequence is TGCAGCGTGAGCCAGTCCGGGGGGCTGTTTTTT. This sequence joins TRBV29-1 and TRBJ2-2; D is perhaps TRBD2 (6 bases). The CDR3 spans 11 residues. The germline CDR1 and CDR2 sequences are SQVTM and ANQGSEA.

The chain is built from TRBV6-2 or TRBV6-3 and TRBJ1-6; 8 positions agree with TRBD1. Germline loops: CDR1 MNHEY, CDR2 SVGEGT. Trimming at V came to 8 bases and at J to 3 bases, leaving 12 bases not matched to a gene. The CDR3 extends over 17 amino acids. The CDR3 sequence: CASGRTGIRYYNSPLHF. The CDR3 DNA is TGTGCCAGCGGGAGGACAGGGATCCGCTACTATAATTCACCCCTCCACTTT.